This TCR beta chain was sequenced for a study of CD8 T cells in Susac syndrome. This CDR3 has 15 amino acids. The V and J ends lost 4 bases and 4 bases respectively, with 16 bases between them. Looked up from germline, CDR1 is MDHEN and CDR2 is SYDVKM. Random hexamers were used to reverse transcribe roughly 0.45 to 1 ug of RNA. A single record per CDR3 protein comes from TCRdb applying MiXCR to the immunoSEQ multiplex PCR reads. The table has some 130,000 distinct CDR3 sequences, approximately 95% seen once. The sample taken for sequencing was CD8+ T cells from PBMCs. V usage is TRBV28 and J usage is TRBJ2-5; tentative D call: TRBD2 (6 bases). The TCR originated in a human donor with Susac syndrome. The CDR3 sequence: CASSYAAEGLETQYF. Written as DNA, the CDR3 is TGTGCCAGCAGTTATGCTGCGGAGGGACTAGAGACCCAGTACTTC.